This TCR beta chain was recorded in a study of blood T cells in healthy people across ages. Next came a second PCR, run for about 6 to 11 cycles, which used a sample-barcoded 5' primer along with a J-beta primer mix. A template-switch adaptor that had 12 random nucleotides put a tag on each cDNA molecule. MiXCR was run by TCRdb on the 5' RACE reads, yielding one entry per CDR3 protein. The sample has hundreds of thousands of distinct CDR3 sequences; 20% to 25% are singletons. Isolated per sample were at least 6 million PBMCs. Findings of the study overall: Diversity figures based on one million T cells were deemed too low.

Notes on this clonotype: What it recognizes is unknown.

The same data also went into a second study, on T cells of mothers and their children. That work contributes: Material was donated by three healthy Caucasian mothers and their six children.

The sample taken for sequencing was blood. The receptor was isolated from a boy aged 10-17 years in good health.

CDR3 nucleotides: TGTGCCAGCAGTTACAGGGGGCGAAGTATATATAGCAATCAGCCCCAGCATTTT. Amino acid sequence: CASSYRGRSIYSNQPQHF. The V gene is TRBV12-3 or TRBV12-4, the J gene TRBJ1-5; TRBD1 agrees at 9 bases. The CDR3 has 18 amino acids. Unmatched junction bases numbered 10, after V lost 4 bases and J lost 0 bases.